The TCR beta chain described here comes from a study of blood T cell repertoires in COVID-19. In the study overall: Donors in Cohort 3 counted as recovered after two negative PCRs, clearance, or symptom resolution. Sites across the United States, Italy and Spain contributed samples from acute and convalescent COVID-19. PBMCs, B-cell-depleted T cells, or T cells were the source of the cDNA or gDNA that made up the material.

Participant-given clinical history determined each cohort assignment. This CDR3 is 15 amino acids long. CDR1 and CDR2 (germline): SGHRS, YFSETQ. V was pared by 3 bases and J by 0 bases, with 12 bases between. Assay: immunoSEQ multiplex PCR; the TCRdb copy retains only in-frame clones and omits some. Of over 110,000 clones in the sample, over 70% were seen once. This receptor was identified in a man over 45 in a cohort exposed to, infected with or recovered from COVID-19 (not recorded which). Sequencing was done on a sample of PBMCs or T cells enriched from blood (not recorded which). This chain links TRBV5-1 with TRBJ2-5; a possible D gene is TRBD1 (6 bases). CDR3 sequence: CASSSLTGYQETQYF. Written as DNA, the CDR3 is TGCGCCAGCAGCTCGCTTACAGGGTACCAAGAGACCCAGTACTTC.